These 31 T cell receptor beta chains were sequenced from one sample in a study of T-cell memory formation after mild COVID-19. TCRdb recomputed calls from the 5' RACE reads with MiXCR, one row per CDR3 protein. The table shows over 300,000 distinct CDR3 sequences, with less than 25% occurring only once. Material: PBMCs or a T cell subset sorted from them (not recorded which). These receptors all stem from a man aged 18 to 35 who had mild COVID-19 (a few samples of this study predate the infection). Cell type and time point are not known.

This clonotype was picked up a small number of times. This clone may be a read error of a much larger clone one base away. V and J are TRBV5-6 and TRBJ2-5; D call uncertain. The CDR3 sequence is 14 residues long. V was trimmed by 4 bases and J by 5 bases, leaving 15 bases between them. The germline V gene encodes CDR1 SGHDT and CDR2 YYEEEE. DNA of the CDR3: TGTGCCAGCAGCCCCCAAGGTGTCCGGGAGACCCAGTACTTC. The encoded protein is CASSPQGVRETQYF.

The chain carries TRBV10-3 and TRBJ1-5; D is possibly TRBD1 (6 bases). Trimming left V 6 bases short and J 5 bases short, with 14 bases between. Per the germline V gene, CDR1 is ENHRY and CDR2 is SYGVKD. The CDR3 consists of 14 residues. This CDR3 is CAISLTGIDQPQHF. CDR3 coding DNA: TGTGCCATCAGCCTCACAGGGATTGATCAGCCCCAGCATTTT.

The chain employs TRBV6-6 and TRBJ2-3, with D maybe TRBD2 (6 bases). CDR3 length: 14 residues. The germline V and J ends were trimmed by 7 bases and 3 bases, with 14 bases remaining between them. CDR1 is MNHNY, CDR2 SVGAGI, per germline (reference sequence). The CDR3 region is CASIRGWGTDTQYF. The CDR3 DNA reads TGTGCCAGCATCCGGGGGTGGGGTACAGATACGCAGTATTTT.

By sample fraction, this clonotype is medium-sized. The gene calls are TRBV7-3 and TRBJ2-1; tentatively, D is TRBD1 or TRBD2 (5 bases each). Per germline, CDR1 SGHTA and CDR2 FQGTGA. The CDR3 totals 15 residues. Trimming removed 5 bases at V and 4 bases at J, with 15 bases between. The CDR3 sequence is CASSRGASGYNEQFF. The CDR3 nucleotides read TGTGCCAGCAGCCGAGGGGCCTCCGGGTACAATGAGCAGTTCTTC.

The sample holds a few counts of this clonotype. This chain uses TRBV12-3 or TRBV12-4 with TRBJ2-7; D is undetermined. This CDR3 has 13 amino acids. Trimming took off 3 bases at V and 3 bases at J, with 9 bases between the two ends. The CDR3 DNA sequence: TGTGCCAGCAGTTTCCCCCCACTCTACGAGCAGTACTTC. Translated, it gives CASSFPPLYEQYF.

This clonotype was counted a few times. The V and J genes are TRBV9 and TRBJ2-5; D is possibly TRBD1 or TRBD2 (6 bases each). The CDR3 totals 14 residues. Germline assignment: CDR1 SGDLS and CDR2 YYNGEE. The ends were cut back, 4 bases at V and 5 bases at J, with 15 bases in the middle. CDR3 sequence (DNA): TGTGCCAGCAGCCATCCGGGGGCCAGGGAGACCCAGTACTTC. Amino acids: CASSHPGARETQYF. The variable domain in full, completed from reference TRBV9 and TRBJ2-5, reads DSGVTQTPKHLITATGQRVTLRCSPRSGDLSVYWYQQSLDQGLQFLIQYYNGEERAKGNILERFSAQQFPDLHSELNLSSLELGDSALYFCASSHPGARETQYFGPGTRLLVL.

The chain links TRBV3-1 to TRBJ2-3; D remains ambiguous. Trimming shortened V by 1 base and J by 3 bases, and 5 bases separated the two germline ends. CDR1 LGHDT and CDR2 YNNKEL come from the germline V gene (reference sequence). The CDR3 has 13 residues. The CDR3 reads CASSQVATDTQYF. The CDR3 coding sequence is TGTGCCAGCAGCCAAGTCGCTACAGATACGCAGTATTTT.

This clonotype was observed once. V usage is TRBV20-1 and J usage is TRBJ1-1; 8 bases fit TRBD1. V was clipped by 3 bases and J by 12 bases; unmatched bases: 3. The germline V gene has CDR1 DFQATT and CDR2 SNEGSKA (reference sequence). The CDR3 is 10 amino acids. The CDR3 region is CSARHRGTFF. The CDR3 DNA is TGCAGTGCTAGGCACAGGGGGACTTTCTTT.

This clonotype turned up a few times. The chain is built from TRBV20-1 and TRBJ1-1; D ambiguous. CDR3 length: 13 amino acids. Germline V CDR1 and CDR2: DFQATT, SNEGSKA (reference sequence). The germline V and J ends were trimmed by 1 base and 0 bases, with 6 bases remaining between them. The CDR3 nucleotides read TGCAGTGCTAGAGGGGGTATGAACACTGAAGCTTTCTTT. Its protein is CSARGGMNTEAFF.

This clonotype was observed many times. J is TRBJ2-5 and V is TRBV7-9; D assignment may be TRBD1 or TRBD2 (5 bases each). Trimming stripped 5 bases from V and 5 bases from J, with 12 bases between. The CDR3 sequence is 13 residues long. In germline, CDR1 is SEHNR, CDR2 FQNEAQ (reference sequence). CDR3 sequence (DNA): TGTGCCAGCAGCAAAAGGGACGAGGAGACCCAGTACTTC. It is translated as CASSKRDEETQYF.

The table lists this clonotype with a few counts. CDR3 DNA sequence: TGCGCCAGCAGCTTAATAGGGGGGACGCAAGAGACCCAGTACTTC. The encoded protein is CASSLIGGTQETQYF. The chain couples TRBV4-1 to TRBJ2-5, with D perhaps TRBD1 or TRBD2 (6 bases each). The CDR3 consists of 15 residues. Germline values: CDR1 MGHRA, CDR2 YSYEKL. With 5 bases removed from V and 2 bases from J, the gap between germline ends came to 15 bases.

This clonotype was seen more than once but under ten times. A junction boundary mismatches the germline segment, possibly from a read error. The rearrangement links TRBV15 to TRBJ1-5; TRBD1 matches 8 bases. The length of the CDR3 is 18 residues. In germline, CDR1 is LNHNV, CDR2 YYDKDF (reference sequence). CDR3 loop: CATSRDRGRDKRNQPQHF. For the CDR3, the DNA is TGTGCCACCAGCCGAGACAGGGGACGAGATAAGCGCAATCAGCCCCAGCATTTT.

This clonotype was recorded many times. J is TRBJ1-1 and V is TRBV7-2; the match to TRBD1 covers 7 bases. Germline assignment: CDR1 SGHTA and CDR2 FQGNSA. The CDR3 runs to 13 residues. V lost 6 bases and J lost 4; bases outside the gene matches: 5. DNA of the CDR3: TGTGCCAGCAGGACAGGGTGGATCACTGAAGCTTTCTTT. Translated, it gives CASRTGWITEAFF.

CDR3 nucleotides: TGTGCCTCCGAACGGGACCGTTTATCCCAAGATACGCAGTATTTT. This encodes CASERDRLSQDTQYF. The chain links TRBV7-2 to TRBJ2-3; either TRBD1 or TRBD2 may fit D (5 bases each). CDR3 length: 15 amino acids. V was shortened by 11 bases and J by 5 bases, with 23 bases between the two germline ends. Germline V lookup: CDR1 SGHTA, CDR2 FQGNSA.

This chain uses TRBV11-3 with TRBJ2-3, with 8 bases aligning to TRBD1. This CDR3 is 14 amino acids long. J was trimmed by 8 bases and V by 5 bases; bases with no gene match: 9. The germline gives CDR1 SGHNT, CDR2 YENEEA. This CDR3 reads CASSPGGPQVTQYF. The CDR3 DNA sequence: TGTGCCAGCAGCCCAGGGGGCCCCCAAGTTACGCAGTATTTT.

This clonotype was detected a few times. This rearrangement joins TRBV15 to TRBJ1-6; D possibly corresponds to TRBD1 (5 bases). The CDR3 is made up of 15 amino acids. Trimming took 2 bases from V and 6 from J, leaving 11 bases between them. Germline loops: CDR1 LNHNV, CDR2 YYDKDF (reference sequence). CDR3 in DNA: TGTGCCACCAGCAGATCGTCAGGGAGTAATTCACCCCTCCACTTT. It translates to CATSRSSGSNSPLHF.

This clonotype was observed a handful of times. The chain is built from TRBV7-9 and TRBJ2-6; D is unresolved. The V and J ends lost 5 bases and 11 bases respectively, with 19 bases between them. This CDR3 has 15 residues. From germline, CDR1 is SEHNR and CDR2 FQNEAQ (reference sequence). The CDR3 loop reads CASSKRVSRNHVLTF. CDR3 nucleotide sequence: TGTGCCAGCAGCAAACGGGTATCCCGTAACCACGTCCTGACTTTC.

In this sample, this clonotype turned up a few times. V usage is TRBV4-1 and J usage is TRBJ2-6; D unresolved. Germline V gives CDR1 MGHRA, CDR2 YSYEKL. Trimming pared 1 base from V and 2 bases from J, leaving 6 bases between. The CDR3 runs to 15 residues. CDR3 sequence: CASSQVRTGANVLTF. The CDR3 DNA is TGCGCCAGCAGCCAAGTTCGCACTGGGGCCAACGTCCTGACTTTC.

This chain joins TRBV6-2 or TRBV6-3 and TRBJ1-2, with D possibly being TRBD1 (5 bases). Trimming took off 8 bases at V and 7 bases at J, with 14 bases between the two ends. Germline V gene sequence: CDR1 MNHEY, CDR2 SVGEGT. The CDR3 is 12 residues long. The CDR3 here is CASSSGGFGYTF. Written as DNA, the CDR3 is TGTGCCAGCTCGTCGGGGGGTTTTGGCTACACCTTC.

The chain carries TRBV10-3 and TRBJ2-4, with D maybe TRBD2 (5 bases). The CDR3 is 14 amino acids. Germline V gene sequence: CDR1 ENHRY, CDR2 SYGVKD. V was cut by 4 bases and J by 1 base, with 8 bases left in between. The CDR3 here is CAISVTGAKNIQYF. The CDR3, as DNA: TGTGCCATCAGTGTAACGGGGGCCAAAAACATTCAGTACTTC.

This clonotype has a single count. The rearrangement uses TRBV29-1 and TRBJ2-3; a weak D match, TRBD1 (6 bases). CDR1 and CDR2 (germline): SQVTM, ANQGSEA. The CDR3 runs 13 residues. V was pared by 4 bases and J by 2 bases, with 10 bases between. The CDR3 protein is CSVGGRFTDTQYF. The DNA for the CDR3 is TGCAGCGTTGGGGGGCGGTTCACAGATACGCAGTATTTT.

This clonotype occurred a few times. The chain carries TRBV12-3 or TRBV12-4 and TRBJ1-1; 10 bases line up with TRBD1. V lost 5 bases to trimming and J lost 3 bases; unmatched junction nucleotides: 3. There are 14 residues in the CDR3. CDR3 DNA: TGTGCCAGCAGTCGGACAGGGGGGGACACTGAAGCTTTCTTT. Amino acids: CASSRTGGDTEAFF.

A few counts support this clonotype. The chain has TRBV4-1 and TRBJ2-7, with D unclear. Germline-derived CDR1 and CDR2 are MGHRA and YSYEKL. Between the trimmed V and J ends, which lost 1 base and 6 bases, there was a span of 13 bases. The CDR3 is made up of 14 amino acids. CDR3 amino acids: CASSQARPWGEQYV. The CDR3 DNA sequence: TGCGCCAGCAGCCAAGCCCGGCCGTGGGGCGAGCAGTACGTC.

This rearrangement joins TRBV20-1 to TRBJ2-4, with D perhaps TRBD2 (6 bases). V lost 1 base, J lost 6 bases, and 22 bases lay in between. The CDR3 spans 17 residues. Germline-derived CDR1 and CDR2 are DFQATT and SNEGSKA (reference sequence). The CDR3 DNA reads TGCAGTGCTAGAGCTTTGATGGCTAGCGCCGGGAGAAACATTCAGTACTTC. The encoded protein is CSARALMASAGRNIQYF.

The V call is TRBV5-5, the J call TRBJ2-3; TRBD2 is a possible D gene (5 bases). Germline V lookup: CDR1 SGHKS, CDR2 YYEKEE (reference sequence). There are 13 residues in the CDR3. CDR3 nucleotide sequence: TGTGCTCGGTCCAGCGGCAGCACAGATACGCAGTATTTT. This translates into CARSSGSTDTQYF.

This clonotype was counted between two and nine times. This chain links TRBV9 with TRBJ2-1; D gene uncertain. The V end was cut by 3 bases, the J end by 7 bases, with 14 bases between. Germline loops: CDR1 SGDLS, CDR2 YYNGEE. This CDR3 region has 14 residues. This CDR3 reads CASSEDQHRNEQFF. DNA of the CDR3: TGTGCCAGCAGCGAGGACCAACATCGAAATGAGCAGTTCTTC.

The chain joins TRBV12-3 or TRBV12-4 to TRBJ1-5; weak D call: TRBD1 (5 bases). The length of the CDR3 is 15 residues. V was pared by 8 bases and J by 5 bases, with 19 bases between. CDR3 nucleotide sequence: TGTGCCAGCTTGGAAGGGACTCGTGGCGATCAGCCCCAGCATTTT. It specifies CASLEGTRGDQPQHF.

This clonotype was seen a few times. The chain has TRBV6-5 and TRBJ2-2; TRBD2 aligns across 7 bases. The CDR3 runs 13 residues. The V and J ends lost 9 bases and 3 bases, in that order; junction bases with no gene match: 4. Germline V gene lookup returns CDR1 MNHEY and CDR2 SVGAGI. DNA of the CDR3: TGTGCCAGTGCCCGGGGGGACACCGGGGAGCTGTTTTTT. As protein: CASARGDTGELFF.

J is TRBJ1-1 and V is TRBV29-1; D is undetermined. Germline V lookup: CDR1 SQVTM, CDR2 ANQGSEA. V gave up 7 bases and J gave up 3 bases, with 9 bases separating them. This CDR3 is built from 11 residues. Here the CDR3 reads CSARGYTEAFF. DNA for the CDR3: TGCAGCGCCCGGGGATACACTGAAGCTTTCTTT.

This clonotype has more than one count but fewer than ten. The V and J genes are TRBV20-1 and TRBJ1-6; 7 positions agree with TRBD1. Trimming removed 5 bases from V and 7 bases from J; junction bases left unmatched: 11. This CDR3 region has 15 residues. The germline CDR1 and CDR2 sequences are DFQATT and SNEGSKA (reference sequence). Here the CDR3 reads CSARPLDRANSPLHF. The DNA for the CDR3 is TGCAGTGCTCGCCCTCTCGACAGGGCGAATTCACCCCTCCACTTT.

V usage is TRBV7-2 and J usage is TRBJ1-2, with 10 bases matching TRBD1. J was trimmed by 4 bases and V by 4 bases; bases with no gene match: 12. This CDR3 has 17 residues. Per the germline V gene, CDR1 is SGHTA and CDR2 is FQGNSA. CDR3 loop: CASSSLSGTGVFYGYTF. In DNA form, the CDR3 reads TGTGCCAGCAGCTCCCTCTCCGGGACAGGGGTTTTCTATGGCTACACCTTC.